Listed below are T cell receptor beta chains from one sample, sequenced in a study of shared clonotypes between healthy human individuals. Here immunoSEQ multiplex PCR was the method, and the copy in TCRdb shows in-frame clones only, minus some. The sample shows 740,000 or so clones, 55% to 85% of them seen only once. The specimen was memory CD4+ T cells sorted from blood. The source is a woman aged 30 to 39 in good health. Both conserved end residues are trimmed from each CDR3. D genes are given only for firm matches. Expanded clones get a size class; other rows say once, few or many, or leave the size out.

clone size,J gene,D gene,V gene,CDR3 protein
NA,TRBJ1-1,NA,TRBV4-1,ASSLTFIGDYTEAF
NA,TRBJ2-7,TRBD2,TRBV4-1,ASSHPSGSYEQY
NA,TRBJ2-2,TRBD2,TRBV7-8,ASSLTSGRDGELF
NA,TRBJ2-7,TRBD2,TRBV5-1,ASSEASGDYEQY
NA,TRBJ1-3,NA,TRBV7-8,ASSSVGLGGNTIY
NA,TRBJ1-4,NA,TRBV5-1,ASSLWTLTNEKLF
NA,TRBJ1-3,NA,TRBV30,AWSPWGSGNTIY
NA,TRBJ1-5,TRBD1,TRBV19,ASSIIGQGRQPQH
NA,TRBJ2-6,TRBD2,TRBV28,ASHPGGSGANVLT
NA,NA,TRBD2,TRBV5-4,ASSPGGGFSTVSYEQY
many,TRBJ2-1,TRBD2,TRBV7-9,ASSPARRLAGTGEQF
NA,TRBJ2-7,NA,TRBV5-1,ASSLVSGSYEQY
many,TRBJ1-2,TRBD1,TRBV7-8,ASSLGRQGSGYT
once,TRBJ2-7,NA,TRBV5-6,ASSTFYEQY
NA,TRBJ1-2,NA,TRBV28,ATQLYGYT
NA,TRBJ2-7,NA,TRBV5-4,ASSWGSGYEQY
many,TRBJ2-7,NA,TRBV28,ASSSFGTPPYEQY
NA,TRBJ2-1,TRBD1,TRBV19,ASKLAGTGVYNEQF
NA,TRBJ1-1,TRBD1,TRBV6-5,ASSKTGGGDEAF
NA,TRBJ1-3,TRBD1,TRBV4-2,ASSRATGGDGNTIY
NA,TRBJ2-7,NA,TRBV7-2,ASSLASAGPYEQY
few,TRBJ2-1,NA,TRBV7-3,ASSSGTPGNEQF
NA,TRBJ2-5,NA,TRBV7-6,ASSLNQETQY
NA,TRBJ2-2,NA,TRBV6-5,ASTSQGTNTGELF
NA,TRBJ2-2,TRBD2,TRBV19,ASRTSGSGTGELF
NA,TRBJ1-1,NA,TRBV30,AWSLNTEAF
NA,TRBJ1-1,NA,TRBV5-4,ASSVSGPFFAEAF
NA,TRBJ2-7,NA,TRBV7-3,ASSPTTNSYEQY
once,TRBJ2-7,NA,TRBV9,ASSVGTSPYEQY
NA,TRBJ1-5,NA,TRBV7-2,ASSLGSAGNQPQH
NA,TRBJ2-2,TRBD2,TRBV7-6,ASSLTFRTSGSSGELF
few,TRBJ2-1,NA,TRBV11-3,ASSLGESYNEQF
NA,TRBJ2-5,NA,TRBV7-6,ASSRSDAAQETQY
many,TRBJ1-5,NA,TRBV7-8,ASSLQRDQPQH
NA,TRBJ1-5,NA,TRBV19,ASGQEAFQPQH
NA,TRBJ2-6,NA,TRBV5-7,ASSLQGGGISGANVLT
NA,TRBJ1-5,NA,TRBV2,ASSVDGYSNQPQH
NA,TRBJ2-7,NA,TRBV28,ASSPVQGILSYEQY
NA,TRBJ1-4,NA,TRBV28,ASSSQGGSNEKLF
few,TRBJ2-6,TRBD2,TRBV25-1,ASSEGQREKMGANVLT
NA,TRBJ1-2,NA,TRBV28,ASSSTESYGYT
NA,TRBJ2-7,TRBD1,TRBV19,ASSMIGTGGIYEQY
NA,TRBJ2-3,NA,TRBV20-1,SAPRDTQY
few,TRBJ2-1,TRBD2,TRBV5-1,ASSPLAGDGNEQF
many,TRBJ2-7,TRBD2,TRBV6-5,ASSPRRREAGEQY
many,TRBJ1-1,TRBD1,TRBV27,ASSFGTGWNTEAF
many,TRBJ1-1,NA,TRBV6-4,ASSAQVDTEAF
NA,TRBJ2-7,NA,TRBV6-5,ASSYSLLWSSYEQY
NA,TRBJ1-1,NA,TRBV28,ASRYGSQGTEAF
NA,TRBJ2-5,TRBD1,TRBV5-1,ASSLVSGGDETQY
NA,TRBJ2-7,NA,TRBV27,ASSQRVAGPSYEQY
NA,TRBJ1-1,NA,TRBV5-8,ASSWAFRTGVTEAF
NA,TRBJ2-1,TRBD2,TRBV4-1,ASSQLLAGKSVQF
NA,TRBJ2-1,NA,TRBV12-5,ASGLVLGEKRIEQF
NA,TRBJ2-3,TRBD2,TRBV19,ASSIREGPDTQY
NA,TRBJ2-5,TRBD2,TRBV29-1,SVAEGSSGNGETQY
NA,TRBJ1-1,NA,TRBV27,ASSLLAQGYTEAF
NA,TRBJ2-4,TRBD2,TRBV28,ASSAGTSGRSGQY